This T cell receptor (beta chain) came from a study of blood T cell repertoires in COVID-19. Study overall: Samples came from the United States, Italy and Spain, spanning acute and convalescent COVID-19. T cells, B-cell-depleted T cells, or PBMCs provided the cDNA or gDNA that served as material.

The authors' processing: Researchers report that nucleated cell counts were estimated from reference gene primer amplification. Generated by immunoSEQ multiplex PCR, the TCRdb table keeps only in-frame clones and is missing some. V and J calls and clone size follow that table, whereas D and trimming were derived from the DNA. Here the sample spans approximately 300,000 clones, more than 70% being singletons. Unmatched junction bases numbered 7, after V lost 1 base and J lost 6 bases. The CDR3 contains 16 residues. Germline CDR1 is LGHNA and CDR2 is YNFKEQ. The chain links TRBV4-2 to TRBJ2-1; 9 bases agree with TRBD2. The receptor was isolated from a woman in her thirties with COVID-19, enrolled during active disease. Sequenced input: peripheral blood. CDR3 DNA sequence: TGTGCCAGCAGCCAAGGTTTGCGGGAGGGCCTCAATGAGCAGTTCTTC. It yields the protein CASSQGLREGLNEQFF.